What follows are 17 T cell receptor beta chains derived from one specimen sequenced in a study of blood T cells in healthy people across ages. Primed by a sample-barcoded 5' primer and a J-beta primer mix, a second PCR proceeded for about 6 to 11 cycles. TCRdb itself ran the 5' RACE reads through MiXCR, one entry per CDR3 protein. Of about 970,000 distinct CDR3 sequences in the sample, roughly half were seen once. The source material was blood. All receptors derive from a woman aged 55-69 years in good health.

This clonotype came up a few times. The genes are TRBV14 and TRBJ1-2, with a tentative D call TRBD1 (6 bases). The V end lost 0 bases, the J end lost 4 bases, and 15 bases lay between the germline ends. Germline values: CDR1 SGHDN, CDR2 FVKESK. The CDR3 loop spans 16 amino acids. CDR3 sequence: CASSQDPGHLPYGYTF. The CDR3 DNA is TGTGCCAGCAGCCAAGATCCGGGACACCTACCCTATGGCTACACCTTC.

The chain has TRBV5-6 and TRBJ2-3; TRBD2 might be the D (5 bases). V lost 1 base and J 2 bases, leaving 8 bases between the germline ends. CDR1 is SGHDT, CDR2 YYEEEE, per germline. The CDR3 is 14 amino acids. CDR3 residues: CASSLIDYTDTQYF. The CDR3 DNA sequence: TGTGCCAGCAGCTTGATCGACTACACAGATACGCAGTATTTT.

The chain is built from TRBV10-3 and TRBJ2-5; tentatively, D is TRBD2 (6 bases). The CDR3 is 16 amino acids. V lost 6 bases and J lost 1, with 18 bases in between. Looked up from germline, CDR1 is ENHRY and CDR2 is SYGVKD. CDR3: CAIRDPSGEVQETQYF. The CDR3 DNA reads TGTGCCATCAGGGACCCATCGGGGGAAGTCCAAGAGACCCAGTACTTC.

V gene TRBV6-5 combines with J gene TRBJ2-2, with TRBD2 matching 7 bases. The junction had 5 bases not matched to a gene; V was cut back by 10 bases and J by 0 bases. CDR3 size: 14 residues. Per the germline V gene, CDR1 is MNHEY and CDR2 is SVGAGI. DNA for the CDR3: TGTGCCACCCAGCGGGGCTCGAACACCGGGGAGCTGTTTTTT. Its translation is CATQRGSNTGELFF.

The chain is built from TRBV2 and TRBJ2-1; 9 nucleotides agree with TRBD1. The CDR3 covers 14 residues. Germline CDR1 and CDR2: SNHLY and FYNNEI. V gave up 6 bases and J gave up 8 bases; unmatched junction bases: 8. This chain's CDR3 is CASRPGQGHDEQFF. The CDR3 region has the DNA TGTGCCAGCAGACCGGGACAGGGACACGATGAGCAGTTCTTC.

This chain uses TRBV15 with TRBJ2-7; TRBD1 is a possible D gene (6 bases). The V gene lost 0 bases and the J gene lost 0 bases, with 12 bases spanning the gap. The length of the CDR3 is 16 residues. Per the germline V gene, CDR1 is LNHNV and CDR2 is YYDKDF (reference sequence). CDR3 residues: CATSRDLQGSSYEQYF. CDR3 sequence (DNA): TGTGCCACCAGCAGAGATTTGCAGGGGAGCTCCTACGAGCAGTACTTC.

The CDR3, as DNA: TGCAGCGTAAGGGGTCCAGGAACAGATACGCAGTATTTT. It translates to CSVRGPGTDTQYF. The chain employs TRBV29-1 and TRBJ2-3; D may be TRBD1 (5 bases). The germline V and J ends were trimmed by 6 bases and 3 bases, with 13 bases remaining between them. There are 13 residues in the CDR3. The germline CDR1 and CDR2 sequences are SQVTM and ANQGSEA.

This CDR3 is CASSTDYRSTDTQYF. In nucleotides, the CDR3 is TGTGCCAGCAGTACGGACTACCGTAGCACAGATACGCAGTATTTT. The chain employs TRBV6-4 and TRBJ2-3; possible D gene TRBD2, 6 bases. Germline CDR1 reads MRHNA; CDR2 reads SNTAGT. V dropped 5 bases and J dropped 0 bases, with 12 bases sitting between them. This CDR3 spans 15 amino acids.

V and J are TRBV3-1 and TRBJ2-7, with TRBD1 matching over 7 bases. CDR1 LGHDT and CDR2 YNNKEL come from the germline V gene (reference sequence). V shed 5 bases and J 10 bases; nucleotides not matched to a gene: 5. The CDR3 is 11 residues long. The CDR3 is CASSLGQAQYF. The CDR3 region has the DNA TGTGCCAGCAGCTTAGGACAGGCACAGTACTTC.

The table lists this clonotype with a few counts. The rearrangement links TRBV2 to TRBJ1-2, with 9 bases that match TRBD1. Per germline, CDR1 SNHLY and CDR2 FYNNEI. Unmatched junction bases numbered 7, after V lost 6 bases and J lost 8 bases. CDR3 length: 13 residues. As DNA, the CDR3 is TGTGCCAGCAGATATACAGGGGGCCACGGCTACACCTTC. It codes for CASRYTGGHGYTF.

This clonotype was seen only a few times. The chain combines TRBV28 with TRBJ2-4; D perhaps matches TRBD2 (6 bases). Germline assignment: CDR1 MDHEN and CDR2 SYDVKM. CDR3 length: 15 amino acids. Trimming cost V 5 bases and J 3 bases, with 14 bases left between them. The CDR3 protein is CASSPGTGVKNIQYF. For the CDR3, the DNA is TGTGCCAGCAGTCCAGGGACGGGAGTCAAAAACATTCAGTACTTC.

The chain carries TRBV12-3 or TRBV12-4 and TRBJ2-1, with 7 bases matching TRBD1. Germline trimming cut 6 bases from V and 0 bases from J; bases unmatched to any gene: 8. This CDR3 comprises 16 residues. The CDR3 nucleotides are TGTGCCAGCAGGTCGACAGGGAAAGGCTCCTACAATGAGCAGTTCTTC. This codes for CASRSTGKGSYNEQFF.

A word on this clonotype: An end of the junction differs from the germline gene, which may be a read error. The rearrangement links TRBV3-1 to TRBJ2-1; TRBD2 aligns across 8 bases. The CDR3 consists of 16 residues. Germline-derived CDR1 and CDR2 are LGHDT and YNNKEL (reference sequence). CDR3: CAISPRLGTSSNEQFF. In DNA, the CDR3 is TGTGCCATCAGCCCCCGCCTGGGGACTAGTTCAAATGAGCAGTTCTTC.

In this sample, this clonotype turned up a few times. The chain's CDR3 is CASSQPTTYYGYTF. The DNA of the CDR3 is TGCGCCAGCAGCCAACCAACAACGTACTATGGCTACACCTTC. This chain joins TRBV4-1 and TRBJ1-2, with D unclear. CDR3 size: 14 residues. The V end lost 2 bases, the J end lost 3 bases, and 10 bases lay between the germline ends. The germline V gene encodes CDR1 MGHRA and CDR2 YSYEKL.

The V gene is TRBV20-1, the J gene TRBJ2-1; a possible D gene is TRBD2 (6 bases). CDR3 size: 11 residues. Germline assignment: CDR1 DFQATT and CDR2 SNEGSKA (reference sequence). V was trimmed by 6 bases and J by 12 bases, leaving 15 bases between them. Here the CDR3 DNA reads TGCAGTGCGGCGGGGCCCCGTTTGCAGTTCTTC. Its protein is CSAAGPRLQFF.

This clonotype turned up a few times. The CDR3 nucleotides are TGTGCCAGCAGCTCTATACAGGGGCAGAGTTCACCCCTCCACTTT. Translated, it gives CASSSIQGQSSPLHF. The rearrangement uses TRBV7-6 and TRBJ1-6; TRBD1 agrees at 7 bases. The J segment lost 9 bases and the V segment lost 4 bases, leaving 9 bases of the junction unmatched. CDR3 length equals 15 residues. CDR1 and CDR2 from the germline V gene are SGHVS and FNYEAQ.

V usage is TRBV5-6 and J usage is TRBJ1-2; tentative D call: TRBD1 (5 bases). Germline assignment: CDR1 SGHDT and CDR2 YYEEEE. V was cut by 4 bases and J by 4 bases, with 23 bases left in between. This CDR3 is 17 amino acids long. This chain's CDR3 is CASSDVRGAGGAYGYTF. The DNA for the CDR3 is TGTGCCAGCAGCGATGTGCGTGGTGCAGGTGGGGCCTATGGCTACACCTTC.